This T cell receptor beta chain was identified during a study of a mutant IDH1 vaccine in newly diagnosed glioma listed by TCRdb under 2021. Background on the whole study: Vaccination started 4-6 weeks after radiotherapy alone, or was given together with temozolomide cycles in the groups whose treatment included chemotherapy. Before enrollment, most patients had been given radiochemotherapy with temozolomide as standard therapy, while the rest had received either radiotherapy alone or temozolomide alone. Six visits were used for peripheral blood collection: V03 (baseline), V05, V07, V10, V12 and V13. Of the 25 to 40 treated patients, about 60% were male and around 40% were female, and the mean age was approximately 41 years. Visit V12 was the week-35 safety follow-up and visit V13 was the week-47 end of study. Longitudinal TCRB deep sequencing was performed for 20 to 30 treated patients wherever samples were available for exploratory analyses.

Explained via the paper, the time point label denotes: week 35, safety follow-up. Every vaccine dose consisted of 300 ug of a 20-mer mutant IDH1 peptide in Montanide, administered subcutaneously together with topical imiquimod. Across visits V03 through V10, patients got a total of eight vaccinations, given in weeks 1, 3, 5, 7, 11, 15, 19 and 23. The donors had newly diagnosed IDH1-mutant astrocytomas of WHO grade 3 or 4 that showed loss of nuclear ATRX. The samples were drawn from NOA16, a multicentre, single-arm, open-label phase I trial in Germany that tested a mutant IDH1 peptide vaccine in humans for the first time. Genomic DNA for TCRB sequencing was extracted from EDTA blood using the DNeasy Blood and Tissue Kit. The investigation overall reported the following: Immune responses induced by the vaccine were seen in roughly 95% of patients across multiple MHC alleles. No apparent relationship was observed between pseudoprogression and alterations in the top peripheral T cell clonotypes detected by TCRB sequencing. The authors noted that analyses of patient blood samples could not be reproduced because of sample limitations. Availability determined which PBMC samples were chosen for TCRB deep sequencing.

Library creation used the immunoSEQ multiplex PCR assay. The hsTCRB Kit was used according to the manufacturer's protocol to amplify rearranged TCR beta chain sequences. Sequencing of TCRB libraries was carried out on an Illumina MiSeq. Per the source publication's procedure: Demultiplexing, trimming and gene mapping were performed with the kit vendor's proprietary platform. TCRdb mirrors the immuneACCESS table, restricted to in-frame sequences. Some clones are absent from its copies; in checked studies, under half trace to an unresolved V gene, and the reason for the others is unknown. The V and J calls and clone size are taken from that table; D and trimming were inferred from the DNA. The sample has tens of thousands of clones on record, around 89% of them singletons. The ten largest clones capture approximately 1.5% of the sample. Note on this clone: The target of this receptor is not known. The record has no base qualities; no much larger clone is one base away.

The germline V gene gives CDR1 as MGHRA and CDR2 as YSYEKL. The CDR3 goes from the cysteine to the phenylalanine over 16 residues. The kept DNA is CDR3 alone, 48 bases in frame from the first base. V is pared back by 2 bases and J by 2 bases, with 10 bases lying between the germline termini. The source material was PBMCs, sampled from a glioma patient whose treatment included an IDH1 peptide vaccine. The sequence links TRBV4-1 to TRBJ1-6; too little of a D gene remains to name it. The TCR comes from a middle-aged man with glioma. The CDR3 loop reads CASSQNSGAYNSPLHF. The DNA reads as follows: TGCGCCAGCAGCCAAAACTCGGGAGCCTATAATTCACCCCTCCACTTT.